These 5 T cell receptor beta chains share one sample of origin, sequenced in a study of T cells in Graves' hyperthyroidism and ophthalmopathy. The TCR beta CDR3 regions underwent amplification using RNA transcripts as the source. Primed by the HTBI set, a first-round RT-PCR was run on the TCR CDR3. TCRdb reprocessed the multiplex PCR reads with MiXCR, giving one entry per CDR3 protein. Altogether a few hundred thousand distinct CDR3 sequences are present, 15% to 18% being singletons, with the ten largest covering under 8%. Sample: blood. These TCRs come from a woman aged 30 to 39 with Graves' hyperthyroidism.

At least ten counts were recorded for this clonotype. This rearrangement joins TRBV5-1 to TRBJ2-7; TRBD2 matches at 10 bases. Germline V CDR1 and CDR2: SGHRS, YFSETQ. The CDR3 is 17 residues long. J was trimmed by 3 bases and V by 0 bases; bases with no gene match: 9. The CDR3 region is CASSLGLGLADFYEQYF. The CDR3 DNA reads as TGCGCCAGCAGCTTGGGACTTGGACTAGCGGACTTCTACGAGCAGTACTTC.

This clonotype appeared many times. CDR3 nucleotides: TGTGCCTGGAGTCCCCTCGGGGCCGGGGAGCTGTTTTTT. Its protein is CAWSPLGAGELFF. The rearrangement uses TRBV30 and TRBJ2-2, with D maybe TRBD2 (5 bases). The V gene's germline CDR1 is GTSNPN and CDR2 SVGIG (reference sequence). Deletions cut 2 bases from V and 6 bases from J, with 10 bases between. This CDR3 has 13 amino acids.

This clonotype appeared many times. The J gene is TRBJ1-1, the V gene TRBV18; 8 bases are shared with TRBD1. The CDR3 is 15 amino acids. Per the germline V gene, CDR1 is KGHSH and CDR2 is LQKENI. Trimming at V came to 3 bases and at J to 1 base, leaving 4 bases not matched to a gene. The CDR3 spells CASSPQGAKNTEAFF. The CDR3 nucleotides read TGTGCCAGCTCACCCCAGGGGGCAAAGAACACTGAAGCTTTCTTT.

This clonotype was picked up a small number of times. This chain uses TRBV20-1 with TRBJ1-1, with D maybe TRBD1 (6 bases). V shed 3 bases and J shed 3 bases, with 20 bases lying between them. The CDR3 runs 16 residues. Germline-derived CDR1 and CDR2 are DFQATT and SNEGSKA (reference sequence). This chain's CDR3 is CSASGGLRAGYTEAFF. CDR3 sequence (DNA): TGCAGTGCTAGTGGGGGGCTCAGGGCGGGGTACACTGAAGCTTTCTTT.

The sample holds many counts of this clonotype. This chain links TRBV20-1 with TRBJ2-7; unclear D gene. Germline lookup yields CDR1 DFQATT and CDR2 SNEGSKA (reference sequence). V was pared by 0 bases and J by 1 base, with 10 bases between. CDR3 length: 14 residues. The CDR3 is CSARDLGRSYEQYF. In DNA form, the CDR3 reads TGCAGTGCTAGAGATCTAGGCCGTTCCTACGAGCAGTACTTC.